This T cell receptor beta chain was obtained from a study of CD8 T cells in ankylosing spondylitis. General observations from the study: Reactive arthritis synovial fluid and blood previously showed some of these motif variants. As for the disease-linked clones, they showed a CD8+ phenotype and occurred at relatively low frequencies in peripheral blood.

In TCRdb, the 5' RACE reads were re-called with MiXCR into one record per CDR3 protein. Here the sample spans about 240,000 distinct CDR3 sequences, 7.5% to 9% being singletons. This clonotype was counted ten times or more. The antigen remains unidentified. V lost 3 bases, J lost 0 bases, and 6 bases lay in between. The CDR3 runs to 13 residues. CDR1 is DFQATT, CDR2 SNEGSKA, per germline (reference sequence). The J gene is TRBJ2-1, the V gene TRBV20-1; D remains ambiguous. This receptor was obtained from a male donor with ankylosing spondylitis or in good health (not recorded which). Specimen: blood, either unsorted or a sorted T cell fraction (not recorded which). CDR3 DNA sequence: TGCAGTGCTAGCGTTTACTCCTACAATGAGCAGTTCTTC. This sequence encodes CSASVYSYNEQFF.